A selection of T cell receptor beta chains follows, all from one sample in a study of cytomegalovirus exposure and HLA in healthy donors. Clones were read by immunoSEQ multiplex PCR, and TCRdb kept only the in-frame ones, dropping some. Among 150,000 or so clones listed, around three quarters were seen once. Sequenced sample: PBMCs. Source of these receptors: a man aged 35 to 55 in good health and CMV-seropositive. The CDR3 runs from the conserved cysteine through the conserved F or W. A D gene is named only where the DNA matches it firmly. Expanded clones get a size class; other rows say once, few or many, or leave the size out.

j_gene,abundance,v_gene,d_gene,CDR3nt,CDR3aa
TRBJ2-3,few,TRBV28,TRBD1,TGTGCCAGCAGTCCGGGACAGTACGGGACAGATACGCAGTATTTT,CASSPGQYGTDTQYF
TRBJ1-5,few,TRBV27,TRBD1,TGTGCCAGCAGTCCCGTCTACAGGGGGCGCGACCCGGGGCAGCCCCAGCATTTT,CASSPVYRGRDPGQPQHF
TRBJ2-7,.,TRBV28,TRBD2,TGTGCCAGCAGTTTCGGTGGCGGGAGGTACGAGCAGTACTTC,CASSFGGGRYEQYF
TRBJ1-2,few,TRBV28,.,TGTGCCAGCAGTTTAACAGGCTATGGCTACACCTTC,CASSLTGYGYTF
TRBJ2-6,once,TRBV27,.,TGTGCCAGCAGTGCGGGAACATCCGGGGCCAACGTCCTGACTTTC,CASSAGTSGANVLTF
TRBJ1-4,.,TRBV6-1,.,TGTGCCAGCAGTGAGAGCGGGGGGGCTAATGAAAAACTGTTTTTT,CASSESGGANEKLFF
TRBJ1-2,.,TRBV9,TRBD1,TGTGCCAGCAGCGCCCGCGGCAGGGGGAGAAACTATGGCTACACCTTC,CASSARGRGRNYGYTF
TRBJ2-1,.,TRBV28,.,TGTGCCAGCAGTTTAAGGCAGGCTTTTGAGCAGTTCTTC,CASSLRQAFEQFF
TRBJ2-1,.,TRBV18,.,TGTGCCAGCTCACTAGTTCAAGGGGTACGGGACAATGAGCAGTTCTTC,CASSLVQGVRDNEQFF
TRBJ1-1,few,TRBV5-1,.,TGCGCCAGCAGCTTGGCTCCAGGGAACACTGAAGCTTTCTTT,CASSLAPGNTEAFF
TRBJ2-3,.,TRBV5-1,TRBD2,TGCGCCAGCAGCTTGGGGACTAGCGGGAGTGCAGATACGCAGTATTTT,CASSLGTSGSADTQYF
TRBJ2-7,.,TRBV28,TRBD1,TGTGCCAGCAGCTTAGGGGGACAGGGGGCGCGGGAGCAGTACTTC,CASSLGGQGAREQYF
TRBJ1-2,.,TRBV2,.,TGTGCCAGCAGTGCCCAGTATGGCTACACCTTC,CASSAQYGYTF
TRBJ2-6,.,TRBV9,TRBD1,TGTGCCAGCAGCGCCCTTGGGGGCGGGACAGGGGCTTCTGGGGCCAACGTCCTGACTTTC,CASSALGGGTGASGANVLTF
TRBJ2-7,.,TRBV4-1,TRBD2,TGCGCCAGCAGCCATGTAGCGGGCGACTACGAGCAGTACTTC,CASSHVAGDYEQYF
TRBJ2-7,once,TRBV2,TRBD2,TGTGCCAACCGTCTAGCGGGGGGACAATACGAGCAGTACTTC,CANRLAGGQYEQYF
TRBJ1-1,once,TRBV20-1,.,TGCAGTGCTTCGGGGGGCACTGAAGCTTTCTTT,CSASGGTEAFF
TRBJ2-1,.,TRBV6-6,TRBD2,TGTGCCAGCAGGCGGGAGCTCTACAATGAGCAGTTCTTC,CASRRELYNEQFF
TRBJ2-5,.,TRBV5-6,TRBD2,TGTGCCAGCAGCCCCCAAGGAATGGCGGGAGGGCAAGAGACCCAGTACTTC,CASSPQGMAGGQETQYF
TRBJ2-7,.,TRBV7-9,TRBD1,TGTGCCAGCAGCTTCACAGGGGTCGGCGAGCAGTACTTC,CASSFTGVGEQYF
TRBJ2-2,.,TRBV19,TRBD2,TGTGCCAGTAGACTAGCGGGAGGGGGCACCGGGGAGCTGTTTTTT,CASRLAGGGTGELFF
TRBJ2-1,.,TRBV5-4,TRBD1,TGTGCCAGCAGTCAAGGACAGGCCCCGGTACCCAATGAGCAGTTCTTC,CASSQGQAPVPNEQFF
TRBJ1-1,.,TRBV15,.,TGTGCCACCAGCACCCTGAGAGGGAACACTGAAGCTTTCTTT,CATSTLRGNTEAFF
TRBJ2-3,.,TRBV7-9,TRBD2,TGTGCCAGCAGCCCTATATTGCGCGTAGCGGGAGGGCGCACAGATACGCAGTATTTT,CASSPILRVAGGRTDTQYF
TRBJ2-7,.,TRBV2,TRBD2,TGTGCCAGCATAGGGCTAGCGGGAGACGGGCAGTACTTC,CASIGLAGDGQYF
TRBJ1-2,.,TRBV19,.,TGTGCCAGTAGCAGGGATAGTTTTAACTATGGCTACACCTTC,CASSRDSFNYGYTF
TRBJ2-4,.,TRBV5-8,TRBD1,TGTGCCAGCAGCTTGGGACAGGGGTTTGACAAAAACATTCAGTACTTC,CASSLGQGFDKNIQYF
TRBJ2-2,.,TRBV18,TRBD2,TGTGCCAGCTCACCCGCGGGACTAGCGGGAGTCCGGACCGGGGAGCTGTTTTTT,CASSPAGLAGVRTGELFF
TRBJ2-7,.,TRBV4-1,TRBD2,TGCGCCAGCAGCCAAGAGGCTAGCGGGACCAACGAGCAGTACTTC,CASSQEASGTNEQYF
TRBJ2-3,.,TRBV6-5,TRBD1,TGTGCCAGCACTCAGGGGGAAACAGATACGCAGTATTTT,CASTQGETDTQYF
TRBJ2-1,.,TRBV5-1,.,TGCGCCAGCAGCCCCGGGGGAACCAATGAGCAGTTCTTC,CASSPGGTNEQFF
TRBJ2-1,.,TRBV5-1,TRBD2,TGCGCCAGCAGCTTGGTGCGGGAGGCTTACAATGAGCAGTTCTTC,CASSLVREAYNEQFF
TRBJ2-5,.,TRBV7-2,.,TGTGCCAGCAGCTTAGGTGGCGGGATACAAGAGACCCAGTACTTC,CASSLGGGIQETQYF